The next 16 T cell receptor beta chains were all read from a single sample in a study of type 1 regulatory T cells. MiXCR, applied by TCRdb to the reads, yields one record per CDR3 protein. Here the sample spans approximately 100,000 distinct CDR3 sequences, around a third being singletons. The specimen sequenced was CD4+ T cells, either the whole sample or a sorted fraction (not recorded which). These receptors were collected from a human donor in good health.

V gene TRBV29-1 combines with J gene TRBJ1-5, with a possible D match to TRBD1 (6 bases). From germline, CDR1 is SQVTM and CDR2 ANQGSEA. The V end was cut by 7 bases, the J end by 6 bases, with 16 bases between. There are 13 residues in the CDR3. The chain's CDR3 is CSAEPGVGQPQHF. The CDR3 DNA sequence: TGCAGCGCTGAGCCAGGGGTGGGTCAGCCCCAGCATTTT.

V is TRBV29-1 and J is TRBJ1-2; tentatively, D is TRBD1 (5 bases). Germline loops: CDR1 SQVTM, CDR2 ANQGSEA. V dropped 5 bases and J dropped 5 bases, with 24 bases sitting between them. The CDR3 sequence is 16 residues long. This CDR3 is CSVPEPTRVEKYGYTF. The CDR3 bases are TGCAGCGTTCCAGAGCCCACCAGGGTGGAGAAGTATGGCTACACCTTC.

The chain couples TRBV20-1 to TRBJ2-3; D call uncertain. Germline loops: CDR1 DFQATT, CDR2 SNEGSKA (reference sequence). The length of the CDR3 is 15 residues. Trimming shortened V by 0 bases and J by 3 bases, and 13 bases separated the two germline ends. The CDR3 region is CSARDRCHSTDTQYF. In nucleotides, the CDR3 is TGCAGTGCTAGAGATCGATGCCATTCAACAGATACGCAGTATTTT.

J is TRBJ2-3 and V is TRBV9; TRBD2 aligns across 9 bases. This CDR3 has 18 residues. J gave up 0 bases and V 0 bases, and 8 bases lay outside the gene matches. Germline CDR1 reads SGDLS; CDR2 reads YYNGEE. CDR3 bases: TGTGCCAGCAGCGTAGTCCCAGCGGGAGGCTCCAGCACAGATACGCAGTATTTT. It translates to CASSVVPAGGSSTDTQYF.

This sequence joins TRBV13 and TRBJ2-7; no clear D. Per germline, CDR1 PRHDT and CDR2 FYEKMQ (reference sequence). This CDR3 comprises 11 residues. V shed 5 bases and J shed 7 bases, with 9 bases lying between them. CDR3 nucleotide sequence: TGTGCCAGCAGCGGAGCTGGTGAGCAGTACTTC. Translated, it gives CASSGAGEQYF.

V usage is TRBV3-1 and J usage is TRBJ2-7; 8 bases agree with TRBD2. The ends lost 0 bases at V and 0 bases at J; junction bases unmatched: 13. In germline, CDR1 is LGHDT, CDR2 YNNKEL (reference sequence). CDR3 size: 19 residues. CDR3: CASSQDPAGALFDSYEQYF. CDR3 bases: TGTGCCAGCAGCCAAGACCCAGCGGGGGCACTCTTTGACTCCTACGAGCAGTACTTC.

The CDR3 nucleotides read TGCAGTGCTAGGGGACCGACTAGCGGGGACTACAATGAGCAGTTCTTC. This gives the protein CSARGPTSGDYNEQFF. This chain connects TRBV20-1 to TRBJ2-1; 11 bases line up with TRBD2. After removal of 3 bases from V and 3 bases from J, the junction contained 7 bases not matched to a gene. This CDR3 spans 16 amino acids. Germline CDR1 and CDR2: DFQATT and SNEGSKA (reference sequence).

The V and J genes are TRBV3-1 and TRBJ1-5, with D possibly TRBD1 on 5 matching bases. Looked up from germline, CDR1 is LGHDT and CDR2 is YNNKEL (reference sequence). The CDR3 has 15 amino acids. V lost 1 base and J lost 6, with 13 bases in between. The CDR3 region has the DNA TGTGCCAGCAGCCAAGGACGAGGGGCGCGTCAGCCCCAGCATTTT. This translates into CASSQGRGARQPQHF.

This rearrangement joins TRBV19 to TRBJ2-7, with a possible D match to TRBD2 (5 bases). Germline V gene sequence: CDR1 LNHDA, CDR2 SQIVND (reference sequence). Trimming removed 5 bases at V and 0 bases at J, with 14 bases between. The CDR3 loop spans 15 amino acids. CDR3 DNA sequence: TGTGCCAGTAGTGCTACTAGTTCAGGCTCCTACGAGCAGTACTTC. Translation: CASSATSSGSYEQYF.

This chain uses TRBV7-8 with TRBJ2-5; D may correspond to TRBD1 or TRBD2 (5 bases each). The V gene lost 7 bases and the J gene lost 1 base, with 16 bases spanning the gap. The CDR3 runs 15 residues. In germline, CDR1 is SGHVS, CDR2 FQNEAQ. As DNA, the CDR3 is TGTGCCAGCACCGACCTAATTGGGACCCAAGAGACCCAGTACTTC. This encodes CASTDLIGTQETQYF.

This clonotype was found a few times. V is TRBV16 and J is TRBJ2-3; D is perhaps TRBD1 (6 bases). V gave up 7 bases and J gave up 3 bases, with 14 bases separating them. The CDR3 runs to 14 residues. Looked up from germline, CDR1 is KGHSY and CDR2 is FQNENV. The CDR3 region has the DNA TGTGCCAGCAACGGACAAGGGGGAACAGATACGCAGTATTTT. Translation gives CASNGQGGTDTQYF.

This clonotype came up a few times. The CDR3 loop reads CASSPRPRDSKLQETQYF. CDR3 DNA: TGTGCCAGCAGCCCCCGACCCAGGGACAGTAAGCTCCAAGAGACCCAGTACTTC. The V and J genes are TRBV7-2 and TRBJ2-5; 7 bases map to TRBD1. Germline CDR1 is SGHTA and CDR2 is FQGNSA. This CDR3 comprises 18 residues. With V trimmed by 5 bases and J by 1 base, 16 bases remained unmatched.

This clonotype was detected a few times. V usage is TRBV30 and J usage is TRBJ2-7, with D maybe TRBD2 (6 bases). CDR3 length equals 18 residues. The germline CDR1 and CDR2 sequences are GTSNPN and SVGIG (reference sequence). Trimming shortened V by 7 bases and J by 2 bases, and 30 bases separated the two germline ends. CDR3: CASSTTPGVRDFAYEQYF. The DNA of the CDR3 is TGTGCCTCAAGCACTACCCCGGGTGTCCGGGACTTCGCCTACGAGCAGTACTTC.

The chain uses TRBV5-1 and TRBJ2-3; possible D gene TRBD2, 6 bases. The CDR3 contains 13 residues. Trimming shortened V by 6 bases and J by 4 bases, and 12 bases separated the two germline ends. The germline V gene encodes CDR1 SGHRS and CDR2 YFSETQ. The CDR3 loop is CASTLSSADTQYF. The CDR3, as DNA: TGCGCCAGCACCCTCTCTAGCGCAGATACGCAGTATTTT.

This chain joins TRBV20-1 and TRBJ2-4; 8 positions agree with TRBD2. The CDR3 spans 16 residues. The J segment lost 2 bases and the V segment lost 6 bases, leaving 12 bases of the junction unmatched. Germline-derived CDR1 and CDR2 are DFQATT and SNEGSKA (reference sequence). In DNA, the CDR3 is TGCAGTGCCAGAAGTCCTTTAGCGGGACCCAAAAACATTCAGTACTTC. This encodes CSARSPLAGPKNIQYF.

CDR3 amino acids: CATSEQPNYGYTF. CDR3 coding DNA: TGTGCCACCAGTGAACAGCCTAACTATGGCTACACCTTC. The chain joins TRBV24-1 to TRBJ1-2; the D is unclear. The germline CDR1 and CDR2 sequences are KGHDR and SFDVKD. V was clipped by 4 bases and J by 0 bases, with 5 bases between them. The length of the CDR3 is 13 residues.